This is a list of T cell receptor beta chains from one sample in a study of long-term antiretroviral therapy in people with HIV. Profiled with immunoSEQ multiplex PCR; TCRdb holds only in-frame clones, not every one. The table records tens of thousands of clones, under 90% of them present only once. Source: unsorted PBMCs, taken 0.1 years before starting antiretroviral therapy. Receptor source: a man in his forties with HIV. Both conserved end residues are part of each CDR3. Each record gives: clone size, V gene, D gene, J gene, CDR3 protein, CDR3 DNA. D genes are given only for firm matches. Clone size is given for some rows only: seen once, a few or many times, or a class if the clone is expanded.

>-|TRBV7-9|-|TRBJ2-1
CASYPAPRGLYNEQFF
TGTGCCAGCTACCCTGCCCCTCGGGGGTTATACAATGAGCAGTTCTTC
>-|TRBV7-2|TRBD1|TRBJ1-6
CASSLGPDRRRNSPLHF
TGTGCCAGCAGCTTAGGGCCGGACAGGAGGCGAAATTCACCCCTCCACTTT
>-|TRBV18|-|TRBJ2-5
CASSLNLQETQYF
TGTGCCAGCTCCCTCAACCTCCAAGAGACCCAGTACTTC
>-|TRBV19|-|TRBJ2-3
CASSTRQDTQYF
TGTGCCAGTAGTACCAGACAGGATACGCAGTATTTT
>-|TRBV4-1|-|TRBJ1-4
CASSQAPGLSQKEKLFF
TGCGCCAGCAGCCAGGCACCGGGACTATCCCAGAAGGAAAAACTGTTTTTT
>-|TRBV18|-|TRBJ2-6
CASSPSGANVLTF
TGTGCCAGCTCCCCGTCTGGGGCCAACGTCCTGACTTTC
>-|TRBV25-1|-|TRBJ1-3
CASSPLGGARGNTIYF
TGTGCCAGCAGTCCCCTAGGGGGGGCGCGAGGAAACACCATATATTTT
>-|TRBV7-2|TRBD2|TRBJ2-3
CASSLAGLAAGDTQYF
TGTGCCAGCAGCTTGGCGGGACTAGCGGCCGGGGATACGCAGTATTTT
>-|TRBV5-6|TRBD1|TRBJ2-5
CASKWTGDNTRETQYF
TGTGCCAGCAAATGGACAGGGGACAATACCAGGGAGACCCAGTACTTC
>-|TRBV7-9|-|TRBJ2-3
CATRTGGADTQYF
TGTGCCACCCGGACAGGCGGGGCAGATACGCAGTATTTT
>-|TRBV7-2|-|TRBJ1-2
CASSFMDGVGYTF
TGTGCCAGCAGCTTTATGGACGGGGTGGGCTACACCTTC
>-|TRBV2|TRBD1|TRBJ2-7
CASRRDRDEQYF
TGTGCCAGCAGAAGGGACAGGGACGAGCAGTACTTC
>few|TRBV9|-|TRBJ1-2
CASSEPLRGKDGYTF
TGTGCCAGCAGCGAACCTCTTAGGGGGAAAGATGGCTACACCTTC
>-|TRBV27|-|TRBJ2-7
CASSSWHPEGEQYF
TGTGCCAGCAGTTCATGGCACCCGGAGGGCGAGCAGTACTTC
>-|TRBV11-3|-|TRBJ1-1
CASSFSGVGTEAFF
TGTGCCAGCAGCTTCAGTGGGGTCGGCACTGAAGCTTTCTTT
>once|TRBV7-9|-|TRBJ2-1
CASSFMGGVGNEQFF
TGTGCCAGCAGCTTTATGGGCGGGGTTGGCAATGAGCAGTTCTTC
>-|TRBV5-5|-|TRBJ2-3
CASSQDADTQYF
TGTGCCAGCAGCCAGGATGCAGATACGCAGTATTTT
>-|TRBV28|-|TRBJ1-4
CASRRRMGEKLFF
TGTGCCAGTCGGCGACGGATGGGCGAAAAACTGTTTTTT
>-|TRBV6-1|-|TRBJ1-5
CASSEAGGGVQPQHF
TGTGCCAGCAGTGAAGCTGGAGGGGGGGTTCAGCCCCAGCATTTT
>-|TRBV4-1|-|TRBJ1-1
CASSQVDLNTEAFF
TGCGCCAGCAGCCAAGTAGATTTGAACACTGAAGCTTTCTTT